These 4 T cell receptor beta chains came from one sample sequenced in a study of blood T cell repertoires in COVID-19 (dated by TCRdb to 2020 to 2022). Libraries were made using the immunoSEQ multiplex PCR assay. In its TCRdb copy, this immuneACCESS table keeps in-frame sequences only and misses some clones. Where compared with another copy, unresolved V genes explain less than half of these, and the others have no known cause. This sample lists around 210,000 clones; around 84% were detected once. The ten biggest clones cover roughly 13% of the sample. Sample: peripheral blood. Every receptor here comes from a human donor in a cohort sampled during active COVID-19.

This sequence joins TRBV24-1 and TRBJ1-2; D unresolved. CDR3 size: 14 residues. V lost 0 bases and J lost 4, with 8 bases in between. Germline CDR1 is KGHDR and CDR2 is SFDVKD. CDR3 nucleotide sequence: TGTGCCACCAGTGATTTGGGGCAGCCCTATGGCTACACCTTC. Translating gives CATSDLGQPYGYTF.

The rearrangement uses TRBV6-5 and TRBJ2-1; TRBD1 agrees at 7 bases. In germline, CDR1 is MNHEY, CDR2 SVGAGI. The CDR3 covers 15 residues. V dropped 5 bases and J dropped 4; count of bases not matched to a gene: 8. The CDR3 coding sequence is TGTGCCAGCAGTAGTAGGGGGCCCGGATACAATGAGCAGTTCTTC. This codes for CASSSRGPGYNEQFF.

The V gene is TRBV2, the J gene TRBJ1-1; 7 bases align to TRBD1. After removal of 3 bases from V and 8 bases from J, the junction contained 6 bases not matched to a gene. Per germline, CDR1 SNHLY and CDR2 FYNNEI. This CDR3 spans 13 amino acids. The CDR3 spells CASSENTGAEAFF. CDR3 nucleotide sequence: TGTGCCAGCAGTGAGAATACAGGGGCCGAAGCTTTCTTT.

J is TRBJ2-5 and V is TRBV19; D perhaps matches TRBD1 (6 bases). Germline V gene sequence: CDR1 LNHDA, CDR2 SQIVND (reference sequence). The CDR3 consists of 13 residues. V lost 4 bases, J lost 5 bases, and 11 bases lay in between. CDR3 region: CASSTHRDETQYF. The DNA of the CDR3 is TGTGCCAGTAGTACCCACAGGGATGAGACCCAGTACTTC.